This is a list of T cell receptor beta chains from one sample in a study of shared clonotypes between healthy human individuals. Using immunoSEQ multiplex PCR, the repertoire was profiled, and TCRdb retains in-frame clones only, with some absent. The sample includes roughly 760,000 clones, under 80% of them seen just once. The sequencing input was memory CD4+ T cells sorted from blood. The receptors shown here come from a woman aged 25-40 years in good health. The CDR3 runs from the conserved cysteine through the conserved F or W. A D gene is named only where the DNA matches it firmly. Clone size is given for some rows only: seen once, a few or many times, or a class if the clone is expanded.

clone size | J gene | D gene | V gene | CDR3 protein | CDR3 DNA
few | TRBJ2-7 | TRBD2 | TRBV15 | CATSGTSVGEQYF | TGTGCCACCAGTGGGACTAGTGTTGGCGAGCAGTACTTC
NA | TRBJ1-2 | TRBD1 | TRBV5-6 | CASSLVDRAGYTF | TGTGCCAGCAGCTTGGTGGACAGGGCTGGCTACACCTTC
NA | TRBJ2-5 | TRBD1 | TRBV11-3 | CASSLASGGAETQYF | TGTGCCAGCAGCTTAGCCTCAGGGGGCGCCGAGACCCAGTACTTC
NA | TRBJ1-1 | NA | TRBV5-1 | CASSLGGTTEAFF | TGCGCCAGCAGCTTGGGAGGGACCACTGAAGCTTTCTTT
NA | TRBJ2-2 | TRBD1 | TRBV5-1 | CASSPGTENTGELFF | TGCGCCAGCAGCCCAGGGACAGAAAACACCGGGGAGCTGTTTTTT
NA | TRBJ2-7 | TRBD2 | TRBV5-1 | CASSQSPSGGFPSYEQYF | TGCGCCAGCAGCCAAAGTCCTAGCGGGGGGTTTCCCAGTTACGAGCAGTACTTC
NA | TRBJ2-2 | TRBD1 | TRBV15 | CATTVTGYGELFF | TGTGCCACCACCGTGACAGGGTACGGGGAGCTGTTTTTT
NA | TRBJ2-7 | NA | TRBV6-1 | CASSEFPSQTYEQYF | TGTGCCAGCAGTGAATTCCCCAGCCAGACCTACGAGCAGTACTTC
few | TRBJ2-1 | NA | TRBV11-3 | CASSLNTGPNNEQFF | TGTGCCAGCAGCTTAAACACGGGACCCAACAATGAGCAGTTCTTC
few | TRBJ1-2 | NA | TRBV29-1 | CSVDRTSGGGYTF | TGCAGCGTCGACCGAACCTCCGGGGGAGGCTACACCTTC
NA | TRBJ1-2 | NA | TRBV2 | CASGGGNYGYTF | TGTGCCTCCGGGGGGGGCAACTATGGCTACACCTTC